This TCR beta chain was sequenced during a study of blood T cell repertoires in COVID-19. Looking at the study overall: Sites in the United States, Italy and Spain provided acute and convalescent COVID-19 samples. T cells, B-cell-depleted T cells, or PBMCs supplied cDNA or gDNA.

V shed 4 bases and J shed 6 bases, with 11 bases lying between them. This CDR3 has 13 amino acids. Germline V gene sequence: CDR1 KGHDR, CDR2 SFDVKD. This table comes from immunoSEQ multiplex PCR, and its TCRdb copy is limited to in-frame clones, with some not included. The sample yields about 160,000 clones, 93% seen once. Sequencing input: peripheral blood. The clonotype was recovered from an older woman with COVID-19, enrolled during active disease. The chain couples TRBV24-1 to TRBJ1-2; D is unclear. CDR3 bases: TGTGCCACCAGTGACGCAGAAGAGGATGGCTACACCTTC. Its translation: CATSDAEEDGYTF.